The source of this T cell receptor (beta chain) is a study of blood T cell repertoires in COVID-19. Overall study: Some COVID-19 samples were acute and others convalescent; all came from the United States, Italy and Spain. T cells, B-cell-depleted T cells, or PBMCs supplied cDNA or gDNA.

Assay used: immunoSEQ multiplex PCR; TCRdb lists only in-frame clones, some missing. This table holds 350,000 or so clones, 85% to 90% found once. This CDR3 spans 14 amino acids. V lost 0 bases and J 1 base, leaving 6 bases between the germline ends. The V gene's germline CDR1 is KGHSH and CDR2 LQKENI. As for this clone: The sample contains more than one DNA sequence encoding this CDR3.

The sequenced sample was peripheral blood. The TCR sequence derives from a man between 18 and 29 years old with active or convalescent COVID-19. This chain joins TRBV18 and TRBJ2-5; D gene unclear. The CDR3 region has the DNA TGTGCCAGCTCACCACCCGGTCTCCAAGAGACCCAGTACTTC. The encoded protein is CASSPPGLQETQYF.